One sample yielded the 20 T cell receptor beta chains listed below, sequenced in a study of CD8 T cells in Susac syndrome. An input of about 0.45 to 1 ug of RNA was subjected to reverse transcription using random hexamers. One entry per CDR3 protein results from TCRdb running MiXCR on the immunoSEQ multiplex PCR reads. This sample carries under 150,000 distinct CDR3 sequences, around 95% of them seen once, and the ten largest clones take 0.065% to 0.095%. The specimen was CD4+ T cells from PBMCs. These receptors originate from a human donor with Susac syndrome.

The chain employs TRBV13 and TRBJ2-3; 7 nucleotides align to TRBD2. The CDR3 covers 18 residues. V was pared by 4 bases and J by 8 bases, with 21 bases of the junction left unmatched. Looked up from germline, CDR1 is PRHDT and CDR2 is FYEKMQ (reference sequence). The CDR3 protein is CASSSPPLADSKGATQYF. For the CDR3, the DNA is TGTGCCAGCAGCTCCCCCCCGCTAGCGGACTCTAAGGGTGCTACGCAGTATTTT.

This chain joins TRBV5-1 and TRBJ2-2; 7 positions agree with TRBD2. Germline-derived CDR1 and CDR2 are SGHRS and YFSETQ. The CDR3 loop spans 15 amino acids. J lost 4 bases, V lost 2 bases, and 5 bases had no gene match. The CDR3 spells CASSFLAVSTGELFF. CDR3 bases: TGCGCCAGCAGCTTCCTAGCGGTCAGCACCGGGGAGCTGTTTTTT.

This chain links TRBV27 with TRBJ1-5; no firm D call. The CDR3 extends over 14 amino acids. V was shortened by 4 bases and J by 10 bases, with 17 bases between the two germline ends. Germline V CDR1 and CDR2: MNHEY, SMNVEV (reference sequence). The CDR3 here is CASSSEPAVSPQHF. As DNA, the CDR3 is TGTGCCAGCAGTTCGGAGCCCGCGGTTTCTCCCCAGCATTTT.

This clonotype was observed once. The chain joins TRBV4-1 to TRBJ2-5; D remains unclear. Trimming stripped 4 bases from V and 5 bases from J, with 20 bases between. CDR3 size: 16 residues. The V gene's germline CDR1 is MGHRA and CDR2 YSYEKL. CDR3 coding DNA: TGCGCCAGCAGCCCTAGAGCCCCCATGCCGAGTGAGACCCAGTACTTC. Translating it yields CASSPRAPMPSETQYF.

The chain joins TRBV24-1 to TRBJ2-7, with 8 bases that match TRBD1. CDR3 size: 12 residues. The junction had 6 bases not matched to a gene; V was cut back by 11 bases and J by 4 bases. Germline CDR1 reads KGHDR; CDR2 reads SFDVKD. DNA of the CDR3: TGTGCCAGCCCAGGGGGCCCATACGAGCAGTACTTC. It codes for CASPGGPYEQYF.

This clonotype appeared once. This chain uses TRBV9 with TRBJ2-7, with 9 nucleotides matching TRBD2. Trimming at V came to 4 bases and at J to 6 bases, leaving 8 bases not matched to a gene. Germline assignment: CDR1 SGDLS and CDR2 YYNGEE. This CDR3 region has 14 residues. CDR3 residues: CASSLEAGGSEQYF. The CDR3 bases are TGTGCCAGCAGCTTGGAAGCGGGAGGCTCCGAGCAGTACTTC. The variable domain in full, with the rest retrieved from reference TRBV9 and TRBJ2-7, is DSGVTQTPKHLITATGQRVTLRCSPRSGDLSVYWYQQSLDQGLQFLIQYYNGEERAKGNILERFSAQQFPDLHSELNLSSLELGDSALYFCASSLEAGGSEQYFGPGTRLTVT.

The chain joins TRBV5-1 to TRBJ2-3, with 8 bases identical to TRBD1. In germline, CDR1 is SGHRS, CDR2 YFSETQ. V was pared by 2 bases and J by 0 bases, with 2 bases of the junction left unmatched. The CDR3 contains 15 residues. In DNA form, the CDR3 reads TGCGCCAGCAGCTTCCGACAGGGGAGCACAGATACGCAGTATTTT. As protein: CASSFRQGSTDTQYF.

The gene calls are TRBV29-1 and TRBJ1-1; TRBD1 might be the D (5 bases). Trimming left V 4 bases short and J 1 base short, with 10 bases between. This CDR3 is 13 amino acids long. Germline CDR1 reads SQVTM; CDR2 reads ANQGSEA. The CDR3 nucleotides are TGCAGCGTTGTTACAGGACGGAACACTGAAGCTTTCTTT. It codes for CSVVTGRNTEAFF.

The V call is TRBV12-3 or TRBV12-4, the J call TRBJ2-3; TRBD2 is a possible D gene (6 bases). CDR3 length equals 15 residues. V gave up 6 bases and J gave up 2 bases, with 15 bases separating them. CDR3: CASRKEGTPTDTQYF. For the CDR3, the DNA is TGTGCCAGCAGAAAAGAGGGGACTCCCACAGATACGCAGTATTTT.

The V gene is TRBV20-1, the J gene TRBJ2-3, with D possibly TRBD1 on 5 matching bases. Germline loops: CDR1 DFQATT, CDR2 SNEGSKA (reference sequence). The CDR3 consists of 13 residues. Trimming shortened V by 8 bases and J by 2 bases, and 14 bases separated the two germline ends. The CDR3 loop is CSPNRGNTDTQYF. CDR3 DNA sequence: TGCAGTCCAAATAGGGGAAACACAGATACGCAGTATTTT.

V usage is TRBV7-2 and J usage is TRBJ1-4; D not certain. Germline CDR1 and CDR2: SGHTA and FQGNSA. V gave up 5 bases and J gave up 2 bases, with 9 bases separating them. The CDR3 is 14 amino acids. DNA for the CDR3: TGTGCCAGCAGCCAAAGGAGTACTAATGAAAAACTGTTTTTT. Its protein product is CASSQRSTNEKLFF.

The rearrangement links TRBV5-1 to TRBJ2-2; TRBD1 might be the D (6 bases). The CDR3 runs to 14 residues. V lost 2 bases and J 6 bases, leaving 11 bases between the germline ends. Germline V gene sequence: CDR1 SGHRS, CDR2 YFSETQ. The CDR3 DNA sequence: TGCGCCAGCAGCTTATGGGACACCCCCGGGGAGCTGTTTTTT. Translation gives CASSLWDTPGELFF.

The chain uses TRBV7-2 and TRBJ1-5; no firm D call. Germline loops: CDR1 SGHTA, CDR2 FQGNSA. The CDR3 covers 15 residues. Trimming stripped 5 bases from V and 4 bases from J, with 15 bases between. CDR3 nucleotides: TGTGCCAGCAGCCCAAGTGGCGTGCGGAATCAGCCCCAGCATTTT. Translation: CASSPSGVRNQPQHF.

The chain employs TRBV2 and TRBJ2-7; D is perhaps TRBD1 (5 bases). The CDR3 extends over 14 amino acids. Germline CDR1 and CDR2: SNHLY and FYNNEI. V dropped 1 base and J dropped 2 bases, with 9 bases sitting between them. The CDR3 here is CASSEDQGTYEQYF. CDR3 nucleotides: TGTGCCAGCAGTGAAGACCAGGGTACCTACGAGCAGTACTTC.

The rearrangement joins TRBV20-1 to TRBJ2-5, with D unclear. V gave up 7 bases and J gave up 5 bases, with 11 bases separating them. This CDR3 has 11 amino acids. CDR1 DFQATT and CDR2 SNEGSKA come from the germline V gene (reference sequence). Written as DNA, the CDR3 is TGCAGTGTATTAGCTGAGGAGACCCAGTACTTC. Residues: CSVLAEETQYF.

V usage is TRBV3-1 and J usage is TRBJ2-5; possibly TRBD1 for D (6 bases). V was cut by 4 bases and J by 3 bases, with 21 bases left in between. From germline, CDR1 is LGHDT and CDR2 YNNKEL (reference sequence). This CDR3 is 17 amino acids long. In DNA, the CDR3 is TGTGCCAGCAGCCGCCGGGACAACCTAAGAAGGAAAGAGACCCAGTACTTC. Protein sequence: CASSRRDNLRRKETQYF.

This rearrangement joins TRBV20-1 to TRBJ1-2; D is uncertain. Deletions cut 3 bases from V and 8 bases from J, with 10 bases between. Germline lookup yields CDR1 DFQATT and CDR2 SNEGSKA (reference sequence). There are 11 residues in the CDR3. As DNA, the CDR3 is TGCAGTGCTAGCCAACCCCCAGGCTACACCTTC. Its translation: CSASQPPGYTF.

The rearrangement links TRBV4-1 to TRBJ2-6; TRBD2 matches 8 bases. The V segment lost 4 bases and the J segment 2 bases; nucleotides outside the gene matches: 10. The CDR3 is 18 amino acids. Germline CDR1 reads MGHRA; CDR2 reads YSYEKL. The DNA of the CDR3 is TGCGCCAGCAGCCGAACTGCGGCGGGAGGTGCTGGGGCCAACGTCCTGACTTTC. This sequence encodes CASSRTAAGGAGANVLTF.

This clonotype has only a few counts. V gene TRBV5-6 combines with J gene TRBJ2-7; possibly TRBD1 for D (5 bases). The CDR3 spans 13 residues. Germline CDR1 and CDR2: SGHDT and YYEEEE. Trimming stripped 5 bases from V and 5 bases from J, with 14 bases between. The CDR3 region has the DNA TGTGCCAGCAGTGAATACAGGATCCACGAGCAGTACTTC. It is translated as CASSEYRIHEQYF.

The rearrangement links TRBV20-1 to TRBJ2-1; possibly TRBD2 for D (7 bases). CDR3 length equals 15 residues. V was trimmed by 4 bases and J by 5 bases, leaving 18 bases between them. In germline, CDR1 is DFQATT, CDR2 SNEGSKA (reference sequence). The CDR3 DNA reads as TGCAGTGCTATTGGGGGGGCCAATCAGCACAATGAGCAGTTCTTC. Its protein product is CSAIGGANQHNEQFF.